A single sample gave rise to the 15 T cell receptor beta chains below, sequenced in a study of shared clonotypes between healthy human individuals. The table came from immunoSEQ multiplex PCR; TCRdb's copy has only in-frame clones and leaves some out. The sample has approximately 530,000 clones; less than 96% are singletons. Sequenced sample: naive CD4+ T cells sorted from blood. Subset reported: CD45RA+ positively selected. The source is a woman in her twenties or thirties in good health.

This chain links TRBV28 with TRBJ2-6; 11 nucleotides match TRBD1. V lost 5 bases and J lost 4; bases outside the gene matches: 4. Germline V lookup: CDR1 MDHEN, CDR2 SYDVKM. This CDR3 contains 16 residues. The DNA of the CDR3 is TGTGCCAGCAGTAGGGACAGGGGGTCCGGGGCCAACGTCCTGACTTTC. Residues: CASSRDRGSGANVLTF.

The chain is built from TRBV19 and TRBJ1-1, with D possibly matching TRBD1 (5 bases). The germline gives CDR1 LNHDA, CDR2 SQIVND (reference sequence). V gave up 1 base and J gave up 11 bases, with 17 bases separating them. CDR3 length equals 14 residues. CDR3 residues: CASSIVGASDTAFF. Written as DNA, the CDR3 is TGTGCCAGTAGTATAGTAGGGGCTTCGGACACCGCTTTCTTT. The whole variable domain, remainder taken from reference TRBV19 and TRBJ1-1, is DGGITQSPKYLFRKEGQNVTLSCEQNLNHDAMYWYRQDPGQGLRLIYYSQIVNDFQKGDIAEGYSVSREKKESFPLTVTSAQKNPTAFYLCASSIVGASDTAFFGQGTRLTVV.

The chain recombines TRBV28 with TRBJ1-3; 7 bases match TRBD1. The V segment lost 6 bases and the J segment 0 bases; nucleotides outside the gene matches: 5. Germline assignment: CDR1 MDHEN and CDR2 SYDVKM. The CDR3 has 15 amino acids. DNA of the CDR3: TGTGCCAGCAGCCAAGGGACAGTCTCTGGAAACACCATATATTTT. It translates to CASSQGTVSGNTIYF.

The chain recombines TRBV28 with TRBJ1-2; a possible D gene is TRBD1 (6 bases). Trimming removed 5 bases at V and 4 bases at J, with 14 bases between. The CDR3 is 14 amino acids. CDR1 and CDR2 from the germline V gene are MDHEN and SYDVKM. For the CDR3, the DNA is TGTGCCAGCAGTACCCCGGGGGGCGGCTATGGCTACACCTTC. Amino acids: CASSTPGGGYGYTF.

The chain is built from TRBV27 and TRBJ2-2, with 15 bases identical to TRBD2. Germline V gives CDR1 MNHEY, CDR2 SMNVEV (reference sequence). The CDR3 totals 17 residues. The junction had 6 bases not matched to a gene; V was cut back by 5 bases and J by 5 bases. The CDR3 nucleotides are TGTGCCAGCAGTCCCCGGACTAGCGGGAGGGAGACCGGGGAGCTGTTTTTT. Amino acids: CASSPRTSGRETGELFF.

The chain couples TRBV4-1 to TRBJ2-1; no clear D gene. Between the trimmed V and J ends, which lost 1 base and 12 bases, there was a span of 16 bases. Germline V CDR1 and CDR2: MGHRA, YSYEKL. This CDR3 region has 14 residues. CDR3 coding DNA: TGCGCCAGCAGCCAAGTGGGCCTTGGGGTGGTGCAGTTCTTC. This gives the protein CASSQVGLGVVQFF.

V is TRBV10-1 and J is TRBJ2-7, with TRBD2 matching over 10 bases. Germline V lookup: CDR1 WNHNN, CDR2 SYGVQD (reference sequence). V lost 6 bases and J lost 4; bases outside the gene matches: 6. This CDR3 comprises 14 residues. The DNA of the CDR3 is TGCGCCAGCAGCCTATCTAGCGGGAGTTACGAGCAGTACTTC. This translates into CASSLSSGSYEQYF.

The CDR3 DNA follows: TGTGCCAGCAGCTTGATGAATGAGCAGTTCTTC. The encoded protein is CASSLMNEQFF. The chain employs TRBV5-4 and TRBJ2-1; no clear D gene. In germline, CDR1 is SGHNT, CDR2 YYREEE (reference sequence). The ends were cut back, 1 base at V and 7 bases at J, with 3 bases in the middle. CDR3 length equals 11 residues.

The chain joins TRBV5-1 to TRBJ1-2; TRBD1 agrees at 10 bases. V trimming: 5 bases; J trimming: 13 bases; junction bases outside the gene matches: 14. The CDR3 has 14 amino acids. Germline lookup yields CDR1 SGHRS and CDR2 YFSETQ. CDR3 amino acids: CASREPGTGDQGTF. In DNA form, the CDR3 reads TGCGCCAGCAGGGAACCCGGGACAGGGGACCAAGGCACCTTC.

This clone has a single count. The chain couples TRBV5-8 to TRBJ2-7; no clear D. V lost 0 bases to trimming and J lost 6 bases, with 4 bases between them. In germline, CDR1 is SGHTS, CDR2 YDEGEE. CDR3 length equals 11 residues. CDR3 region: CASSLVFEQYF. In DNA, the CDR3 is TGTGCCAGCAGCTTGGTGTTCGAGCAGTACTTC.

The chain joins TRBV5-1 to TRBJ2-2; D unclear. The CDR3 totals 11 residues. Looked up from germline, CDR1 is SGHRS and CDR2 is YFSETQ. V was shortened by 6 bases and J by 6 bases, with 6 bases between the two germline ends. CDR3 protein: CASTGPGELFF. The DNA for the CDR3 is TGCGCCAGCACCGGCCCCGGGGAGCTGTTTTTT. The whole variable domain, filled in from reference TRBV5-1 and TRBJ2-2, reads KAGVTQTPRYLIKTRGQQVTLSCSPISGHRSVSWYQQTPGQGLQFLFEYFSETQRNKGNFPGRFSGRQFSNSRSEMNVSTLELGDSALYLCASTGPGELFFGEGSRLTVL.

The chain joins TRBV5-1 to TRBJ1-1; a weak D match, TRBD1 (5 bases). The CDR3 is 14 residues long. The V gene's germline CDR1 is SGHRS and CDR2 YFSETQ. V was clipped by 2 bases and J by 0 bases, with 8 bases between them. The CDR3 coding sequence is TGCGCCAGCAGCTTTGGCAGGGTGAACACTGAAGCTTTCTTT. This translates into CASSFGRVNTEAFF.

The chain uses TRBV29-1 and TRBJ2-5; perhaps TRBD1 as D (6 bases). Matching the DNA end better, TRBJ2-7 makes the J call doubtful. CDR1 and CDR2 (germline): SQVTM, ANQGSEA. This CDR3 spans 11 amino acids. The CDR3 DNA reads TGCAGCGCGACAGGAGACTACGAGCAGTACTTC. Its translation is CSATGDYEQYF.

V usage is TRBV27 and J usage is TRBJ1-5, with 7 bases that match TRBD1. CDR3 length equals 14 residues. Trimming removed 5 bases from V and 5 bases from J; junction bases left unmatched: 6. Germline V gene data show CDR1 as MNHEY and CDR2 as SMNVEV (reference sequence). CDR3 nucleotide sequence: TGTGCCAGCAGTCCGGACAGGCTGCATCAGCCCCAGCATTTT. It translates to CASSPDRLHQPQHF.

The chain has TRBV6-5 and TRBJ1-1, with D tentatively TRBD1 (5 bases). The ends were cut back, 3 bases at V and 2 bases at J, with 13 bases in the middle. The CDR3 is 15 amino acids. Germline V CDR1 and CDR2: MNHEY, SVGAGI. CDR3 DNA: TGTGCCAGCAGTTATCGGACACGTCCTAACACTGAAGCTTTCTTT. It encodes CASSYRTRPNTEAFF.